The T cell receptor beta chain under discussion was sequenced for a study of PD-L1 blockade in urothelial cancer. Study-level background: Patients went on atezolizumab in about 2014, receiving 1,200 mg intravenously every 3 weeks. Previous chemotherapy exposure amounted to 0 to 3 regimens for patients. Study observations and caveats: Durable-benefit cases showed more tumor-associated blood clone expansion at 3 weeks.

Spiking each PCR with synthetic TCR analog templates was performed. Only in-frame clones appear in the TCRdb table, and some are missing; sequencing was by immunoSEQ multiplex PCR. The data show about 88,000 clones, around nine tenths seen once. Comments on this clone: No antigen is known for it.

With 1 base clipped from V and 5 bases from J, the junction kept 3 bases outside the gene matches. Germline CDR1 MNHEY, CDR2 SMNVEV (reference sequence). The CDR3 is made up of 14 amino acids. The sequence derives from a man aged 55 to 70 with urothelial cancer. The source was PBMCs, collected around atezolizumab (anti-PD-L1) treatment. This chain connects TRBV27 to TRBJ2-7; TRBD1 aligns across 9 bases. The CDR3 bases are TGTGCCAGCAGTTTATGGGACAGGGTCCACGAGCAGTACTTC. Its protein product is CASSLWDRVHEQYF.